A single sample gave rise to the 29 T cell receptor beta chains below, sequenced in a study of response to subunit inactivated influenza vaccine. TCRdb ran MiXCR on the RT-PCR reads and lists one entry per CDR3 protein. The data contain over 400,000 distinct CDR3 sequences, 10% to 11% of them singletons. Sequenced here: PBMCs from blood, sampled roughly 47 days after vaccination. Receptors originate from a middle-aged man who received an inactivated influenza vaccine.

This clonotype showed up just a few times. The rearrangement joins TRBV5-1 to TRBJ2-1, with 8 positions matching TRBD1. From germline, CDR1 is SGHRS and CDR2 YFSETQ. V dropped 0 bases and J dropped 14; count of bases not matched to a gene: 7. The CDR3 consists of 13 residues. CDR3 sequence reads: CASSLGDRPHEFF. DNA of the CDR3: TGCGCCAGCAGCTTGGGGGACAGGCCGCATGAGTTCTTC.

This clonotype was seen only a few times. This chain joins TRBV10-3 and TRBJ2-7; D is possibly TRBD2 (6 bases). The CDR3 spans 15 residues. V gave up 0 bases and J gave up 2 bases, with 11 bases separating them. The germline V gene has CDR1 ENHRY and CDR2 SYGVKD. The CDR3 is CAISESGGLTYEQYF. The CDR3 coding sequence is TGTGCCATCAGTGAGTCCGGGGGATTAACCTACGAGCAGTACTTC.

The J gene is TRBJ2-5, the V gene TRBV7-9, with 7 bases aligning to TRBD2. The J segment lost 5 bases and the V segment lost 3 bases, leaving 9 bases of the junction unmatched. The germline V gene has CDR1 SEHNR and CDR2 FQNEAQ (reference sequence). CDR3 length equals 15 residues. Written as DNA, the CDR3 is TGTGCCAGCAGCTTTAAGCGGGAATCCGGTGAGACCCAGTACTTC. This sequence encodes CASSFKRESGETQYF.

This clonotype appeared a few times. The chain is built from TRBV28 and TRBJ1-2; D not certain. From germline, CDR1 is MDHEN and CDR2 SYDVKM. V was clipped by 7 bases and J by 0 bases, with 9 bases between them. The CDR3 is 13 residues long. CDR3 coding DNA: TGTGCCAGCACTCCGGGTCCTAACTATGGCTACACCTTC. Protein: CASTPGPNYGYTF.

The gene calls are TRBV15 and TRBJ2-2, with no clear D. Trimming removed 5 bases from V and 1 base from J, with 5 bases in between. Germline V gives CDR1 LNHNV, CDR2 YYDKDF (reference sequence). This CDR3 contains 13 residues. CDR3 nucleotides: TGTGCCACCAGCGCCCGGAACACCGGGGAGCTGTTTTTT. Protein sequence: CATSARNTGELFF.

Ten or more counts support this clonotype. The chain couples TRBV29-1 to TRBJ1-4; D gene uncertain. The CDR3 is 13 residues long. Germline CDR1 and CDR2: SQVTM and ANQGSEA. Trimming left V 8 bases short and J 5 bases short, with 15 bases between. CDR3 bases: TGCAGCTTCAAAAAAGCCGCGAATGAAAAACTGTTTTTT. Residues: CSFKKAANEKLFF.

About this clonotype itself: Germline and junction disagree at one end, which may indicate a read error. V and J are TRBV10-3 and TRBJ1-6; D unresolved. This CDR3 comprises 13 residues. Germline V CDR1 and CDR2: ENHRY, SYGVKD. CDR3 loop: CTINQVENSPLHF. The DNA of the CDR3 is TGTACCATCAATCAGGTCGAGAATTCACCCCTCCACTTT.

This clonotype was counted a few times. V usage is TRBV6-5 and J usage is TRBJ2-7, with 10 bases that match TRBD1. V dropped 2 bases and J dropped 2; count of bases not matched to a gene: 6. This CDR3 is built from 16 residues. Per germline, CDR1 MNHEY and CDR2 SVGAGI. CDR3 region: CASSYGGTGVTYEQYF. In nucleotides, the CDR3 is TGTGCCAGCAGTTACGGTGGGACAGGGGTAACCTACGAGCAGTACTTC.

In this sample, this clonotype turned up a few times. This rearrangement joins TRBV7-2 to TRBJ2-3; 14 bases align to TRBD2. The CDR3 has 17 amino acids. J was trimmed by 4 bases and V by 4 bases; bases with no gene match: 7. The germline gives CDR1 SGHTA, CDR2 FQGNSA. The CDR3 DNA is TGTGCCAGCAGCTGGGCCGGGACTAGCGGGGGAGCAGATACGCAGTATTTT. Translated: CASSWAGTSGGADTQYF.

This chain uses TRBV20-1 with TRBJ2-3; possibly TRBD2 for D (6 bases). V dropped 1 base and J dropped 6 bases, with 8 bases sitting between them. Per germline, CDR1 DFQATT and CDR2 SNEGSKA (reference sequence). The CDR3 covers 12 residues. The CDR3 sequence: CSARALADTQYF. DNA for the CDR3: TGCAGTGCTAGAGCCCTAGCGGATACGCAGTATTTT.

This chain connects TRBV4-1 to TRBJ2-2, with unresolved D. The germline gives CDR1 MGHRA, CDR2 YSYEKL. Between the trimmed V and J ends, which lost 3 bases and 0 bases, there was a span of 14 bases. This CDR3 has 17 amino acids. DNA of the CDR3: TGCGCCAGCAGCCAGCACCGCGTCATCGCGAACACCGGGGAGCTGTTTTTT. Translating it yields CASSQHRVIANTGELFF.

A remark on this clonotype: One junction end does not reproduce the germline sequence, and a read error may be involved. This chain joins TRBV4-2 and TRBJ2-7, with 7 nucleotides matching TRBD1. Germline loops: CDR1 LGHNA, CDR2 YNFKEQ. This CDR3 spans 16 amino acids. The CDR3 DNA follows: TGTGCCACCAGCCAAGTGTTTGACAGGGCTTTTTACGAGCAGTACTTC. It yields the protein CATSQVFDRAFYEQYF.

In its sample, this clonotype was seen a few times. V and J are TRBV4-3 and TRBJ2-2, with TRBD1 identical over 9 bases. With V trimmed by 4 bases and J by 3 bases, 6 bases remained unmatched. Germline values: CDR1 LGHNA, CDR2 YSLEER. There are 16 residues in the CDR3. CDR3 bases: TGCGCCAGCAGCCGAACAGGGGGCCCATACACCGGGGAGCTGTTTTTT. Translating it yields CASSRTGGPYTGELFF.

Ten or more counts support this clonotype. The chain links TRBV4-2 to TRBJ2-7; TRBD2 matches at 11 bases. This CDR3 region has 15 residues. The ends lost 2 bases at V and 5 bases at J; junction bases unmatched: 5. Germline V gene lookup returns CDR1 LGHNA and CDR2 YNFKEQ. The CDR3 DNA sequence: TGTGCCAGCAGCCAAACTAGCGGGAGTTTCCACGAGCAGTACTTC. Translated, it gives CASSQTSGSFHEQYF.

This clonotype was seen a few times. The CDR3 loop is CSAPPWRLAGGPYF. DNA for the CDR3: TGCAGTGCGCCTCCATGGAGACTAGCGGGGGGGCCGTATTTT. The chain has TRBV20-1 and TRBJ2-3; 14 bases line up with TRBD2. This CDR3 region has 14 residues. With 6 bases clipped from V and 14 bases from J, the junction kept 13 bases outside the gene matches. CDR1 and CDR2 from the germline V gene are DFQATT and SNEGSKA (reference sequence).

This clonotype was recorded a few times. The chain employs TRBV28 and TRBJ2-1; D could derive from TRBD1 or TRBD2 (5 bases each). V dropped 7 bases and J dropped 4 bases, with 14 bases sitting between them. In germline, CDR1 is MDHEN, CDR2 SYDVKM. The CDR3 has 14 residues. The CDR3, as DNA: TGTGCCAGCACCCTAACGGGGCGGTACAATGAGCAGTTCTTC. As protein: CASTLTGRYNEQFF.

The V call is TRBV10-3, the J call TRBJ2-6; the match to TRBD1 covers 10 bases. CDR3 size: 17 residues. Germline V gene sequence: CDR1 ENHRY, CDR2 SYGVKD. The junction had 4 bases not matched to a gene; V was cut back by 4 bases and J by 1 base. DNA of the CDR3: TGTGCCATCAGTGGACAGGGGGCTTTATCTGGGGCCAACGTCCTGACTTTC. Residues: CAISGQGALSGANVLTF.

A few counts support this clonotype. CDR3 sequence (DNA): TGTGCCATCAGTGAGTCGGGTAAGGGGGGCGGTGACGAGCAGTACTTC. It is translated as CAISESGKGGGDEQYF. The rearrangement joins TRBV10-3 to TRBJ2-7, with D perhaps being TRBD1 or TRBD2 (6 bases each). The CDR3 has 16 residues. Germline loops: CDR1 ENHRY, CDR2 SYGVKD. Trimming pared 0 bases from V and 5 bases from J, leaving 17 bases between.

In its sample, this clonotype was seen a few times. The genes are TRBV12-3 or TRBV12-4 and TRBJ1-5, with D possibly TRBD1 on 6 matching bases. V lost 4 bases and J 2 bases, leaving 15 bases between the germline ends. The CDR3 has 16 amino acids. The CDR3: CASSSGPGAGNQPQHF. DNA for the CDR3: TGTGCCAGCAGTTCCGGGCCAGGGGCGGGCAATCAGCCCCAGCATTTT.

The chain has TRBV29-1 and TRBJ1-1; weak D call: TRBD1 (6 bases). The CDR3 extends over 13 amino acids. The germline V gene has CDR1 SQVTM and CDR2 ANQGSEA. Trimming took off 4 bases at V and 3 bases at J, with 12 bases between the two ends. DNA for the CDR3: TGCAGCGTTGCTAGGGGGGGGTACACTGAAGCTTTCTTT. Its protein product is CSVARGGYTEAFF.

This clonotype was detected a few times. The chain employs TRBV5-1 and TRBJ1-4; a possible D gene is TRBD1 (5 bases). Germline V CDR1 and CDR2: SGHRS, YFSETQ. CDR3 length: 16 residues. The V end was cut by 5 bases, the J end by 0 bases, with 14 bases between. The CDR3 DNA is TGCGCCAGCAGAAGCGAAGCAGGGACAACTAATGAAAAACTGTTTTTT. The encoded protein is CASRSEAGTTNEKLFF.

V gene TRBV5-1 combines with J gene TRBJ2-5, with 9 positions matching TRBD1. The CDR3 has 15 amino acids. The germline V gene encodes CDR1 SGHRS and CDR2 YFSETQ. Germline trimming cut 4 bases from V and 5 bases from J; bases unmatched to any gene: 9. CDR3 amino acids: CASSGGTGRVETQYF. The CDR3 coding sequence is TGCGCCAGCAGCGGTGGGACAGGGAGGGTGGAGACCCAGTACTTC. The entire variable domain, with the rest obtained from reference TRBV5-1 and TRBJ2-5, is as follows: KAGVTQTPRYLIKTRGQQVTLSCSPISGHRSVSWYQQTPGQGLQFLFEYFSETQRNKGNFPGRFSGRQFSNSRSEMNVSTLELGDSALYLCASSGGTGRVETQYFGPGTRLLVL.

This clonotype was observed many times. The rearrangement joins TRBV20-1 to TRBJ1-2; D call uncertain. The CDR3 is 11 amino acids. V dropped 1 base and J dropped 5 bases, with 5 bases sitting between them. The V gene's germline CDR1 is DFQATT and CDR2 SNEGSKA (reference sequence). The CDR3 spells CSARGTYGYTF. In nucleotides, the CDR3 is TGCAGTGCTAGAGGCACGTATGGCTACACCTTC.

This clonotype was seen a handful of times. The V gene is TRBV5-1, the J gene TRBJ2-1, with D perhaps TRBD1 (6 bases). From germline, CDR1 is SGHRS and CDR2 YFSETQ. Trimming removed 0 bases at V and 5 bases at J, with 9 bases between. The CDR3 extends over 14 amino acids. CDR3 loop: CASSLGQVDNEQFF. In DNA form, the CDR3 reads TGCGCCAGCAGCTTGGGACAGGTTGACAATGAGCAGTTCTTC.

The V gene is TRBV20-1, the J gene TRBJ1-6; D remains ambiguous. The germline V and J ends were trimmed by 5 bases and 8 bases, with 7 bases remaining between them. The CDR3 is 11 amino acids. In germline, CDR1 is DFQATT, CDR2 SNEGSKA (reference sequence). The CDR3 bases are TGCAGTGCTTCGACACATTCACCCCTCCACTTT. As protein: CSASTHSPLHF.

V gene TRBV10-3 combines with J gene TRBJ2-5; D remains ambiguous. The CDR3 spans 13 residues. V was pared by 0 bases and J by 5 bases, with 7 bases between. Looked up from germline, CDR1 is ENHRY and CDR2 is SYGVKD. The CDR3 loop reads CAISESKEETQYF. The CDR3 DNA follows: TGTGCCATCAGTGAGTCGAAGGAGGAGACCCAGTACTTC.

This clonotype came up a few times. V usage is TRBV9 and J usage is TRBJ2-7, with a possible D match to TRBD2 (6 bases). From germline, CDR1 is SGDLS and CDR2 YYNGEE. With 2 bases removed from V and 0 bases from J, the gap between germline ends came to 15 bases. This CDR3 spans 16 amino acids. The DNA of the CDR3 is TGTGCCAGCAGCGTTGGGGTGGGGGGTGGCTCCTACGAGCAGTACTTC. It specifies CASSVGVGGGSYEQYF.

This clonotype was detected a few times. This sequence joins TRBV20-1 and TRBJ2-7; D possibly corresponds to TRBD2 (5 bases). V gave up 5 bases and J gave up 0 bases, with 14 bases separating them. This CDR3 region has 14 residues. Germline CDR1 reads DFQATT; CDR2 reads SNEGSKA (reference sequence). The CDR3: CSARRGPSSYEQYF. The CDR3 region has the DNA TGCAGTGCTCGACGAGGGCCTAGCTCCTACGAGCAGTACTTC.

This clonotype was found many times. The gene calls are TRBV20-1 and TRBJ1-6; unclear D gene. The length of the CDR3 is 13 residues. Trimming removed 2 bases from V and 6 bases from J, with 8 bases in between. CDR1 is DFQATT and CDR2 is SNEGSKA in the germline V gene (reference sequence). Written as DNA, the CDR3 is TGCAGTGCTAGAACAGTACCTAATTCACCCCTCCACTTT. Amino acid sequence: CSARTVPNSPLHF.